This TCR beta chain was identified during a study of blood T cell repertoires in COVID-19. Study summary: COVID-19 samples collected from the United States, Italy and Spain covered acute and convalescent phases. Sources were T cells, B-cell-depleted T cells, or PBMCs; the material itself was cDNA or gDNA.

Trimming took 6 bases from V and 4 from J, leaving 16 bases between them. The CDR3 runs to 14 residues. Per germline, CDR1 SGHAT and CDR2 FQNNGV. Per the original methods: Reference gene primer amplification in the assay estimated nucleated cell counts. Repertoires were generated with immunoSEQ multiplex PCR, while TCRdb's copy carries only in-frame clones and drops some. The V and J calls and clone size were taken over from that table, and D and trimming were inferred from the DNA. This sample has tens of thousands of clones, with approximately 91% found just once. This TCR came from a human donor in a cohort sampled during active COVID-19. V and J are TRBV11-2 and TRBJ2-7; no firm D call. Sample: peripheral blood. CDR3 nucleotides: TGTGCCAGCAGATCAATCCGCGTCGGGTACGAGCAGTACTTC. It encodes CASRSIRVGYEQYF.